The next 30 T cell receptor beta chains were all read from a single sample in a study of T cell responses to AZD1222 COVID-19 vaccine. The table came from immunoSEQ multiplex PCR; TCRdb's copy has only in-frame clones and leaves some out. The sample contains under 200,000 clones, 92% of which appear only once. Source: peripheral blood, taken 28 days after the second AZD1222 dose. The receptors were gathered from an adult who received the AZD1222 COVID-19 vaccine.

The J gene is TRBJ2-7, the V gene TRBV11-3, with unresolved D. CDR3 length equals 14 residues. V dropped 0 bases and J dropped 3 bases, with 9 bases sitting between them. CDR1 and CDR2 from the germline V gene are SGHNT and YENEEA. The CDR3 sequence: CASSLDADRYEQYF. CDR3 coding DNA: TGTGCCAGCAGCTTAGATGCAGACCGCTACGAGCAGTACTTC. The variable domain in full, with the rest retrieved from reference TRBV11-3 and TRBJ2-7, is EAGVVQSPRYKIIEKKQPVAFWCNPISGHNTLYWYLQNLGQGPELLIRYENEEAVDDSQLPKDRFSAERLKGVDSTLKIQPAELGDSAVYLCASSLDADRYEQYFGPGTRLTVT.

In this sample, this clone turned up once. The chain's CDR3 is CATSDSRAGSSYNEQFF. For the CDR3, the DNA is TGTGCCACCAGTGATTCCCGAGCGGGGAGCTCCTACAATGAGCAGTTCTTC. This rearrangement joins TRBV24-1 to TRBJ2-1, with TRBD2 matching 7 bases. Trimming removed 2 bases from V and 0 bases from J; junction bases left unmatched: 6. The CDR3 extends over 17 amino acids. Germline CDR1 KGHDR, CDR2 SFDVKD.

This chain uses TRBV10-3 with TRBJ1-1, with 8 nucleotides matching TRBD1. After removal of 6 bases from V and 4 bases from J, the junction contained 7 bases not matched to a gene. Germline V gene lookup returns CDR1 ENHRY and CDR2 SYGVKD. The CDR3 runs 14 residues. The CDR3 loop reads CAISPTGGPTEAFF. CDR3 nucleotides: TGTGCCATCAGCCCTACAGGGGGACCCACTGAAGCTTTCTTT.

This rearrangement joins TRBV6-2 or TRBV6-3 to TRBJ2-5; D unclear. The germline gives CDR1 MNHEY, CDR2 SVGEGT. The CDR3 extends over 14 amino acids. With 5 bases removed from V and 4 bases from J, the gap between germline ends came to 14 bases. The CDR3 nucleotides read TGTGCCAGCAGTGTTTCTGTCGCCTTAGAGACCCAGTACTTC. Translated, it gives CASSVSVALETQYF.

As concerns this clone: The sample holds other DNA sequences that translate to the same CDR3. The chain employs TRBV5-1 and TRBJ1-1, with D possibly matching TRBD1 (5 bases). The germline V gene encodes CDR1 SGHRS and CDR2 YFSETQ. CDR3 size: 13 residues. Trimming shortened V by 3 bases and J by 1 base, and 7 bases separated the two germline ends. The CDR3 DNA sequence: TGCGCCAGCAGCTCCGGACAGAACACTGAAGCTTTCTTT. It specifies CASSSGQNTEAFF.

The table lists this clone with a count of one. J is TRBJ2-1 and V is TRBV27, with D possibly being TRBD2 (5 bases). Germline loops: CDR1 MNHEY, CDR2 SMNVEV (reference sequence). The CDR3 runs 13 residues. V gave up 8 bases and J gave up 6 bases, with 14 bases separating them. The CDR3 here is CASRSGVGNEQFF. For the CDR3, the DNA is TGTGCCAGCCGTTCCGGGGTCGGCAATGAGCAGTTCTTC.

CDR3 nucleotide sequence: TGTGCCAGCAGCCCCAACAGGTTAAGCTCCTACGAGCAGTACTTC. Translation: CASSPNRLSSYEQYF. This chain joins TRBV11-2 and TRBJ2-7, with D possibly matching TRBD1 (5 bases). V lost 5 bases and J lost 0, with 14 bases in between. Germline assignment: CDR1 SGHAT and CDR2 FQNNGV. There are 15 residues in the CDR3.

This chain links TRBV6-1 with TRBJ2-2; 9 bases match TRBD2. CDR1 and CDR2 from the germline V gene are MNHNS and SASEGT. The V and J ends lost 2 bases and 1 base, in that order; junction bases with no gene match: 11. There are 19 residues in the CDR3. The DNA of the CDR3 is TGTGCCAGCAGTGAACGCGGGGGGGCGGCGTTGAGGAACACCGGGGAGCTGTTTTTT. It yields the protein CASSERGGAALRNTGELFF.

The chain recombines TRBV19 with TRBJ1-5; no definite D call. Trimming shortened V by 2 bases and J by 2 bases, and 7 bases separated the two germline ends. CDR3 size: 14 residues. The germline CDR1 and CDR2 sequences are LNHDA and SQIVND (reference sequence). The CDR3 is CASSIRRGNQPQHF. The CDR3 nucleotides are TGTGCCAGTAGTATAAGGAGGGGCAATCAGCCCCAGCATTTT.

This sequence joins TRBV19 and TRBJ1-6; D unresolved. CDR3 size: 14 residues. Germline CDR1 and CDR2: LNHDA and SQIVND (reference sequence). The V and J ends lost 6 bases and 7 bases respectively, with 13 bases between them. The CDR3 nucleotides are TGTGCCAGTAGCCCCGGTCTCAGAAATTCACCCCTCCACTTT. Translated: CASSPGLRNSPLHF. Full variable domain (missing parts from reference TRBV19 and TRBJ1-6): DGGITQSPKYLFRKEGQNVTLSCEQNLNHDAMYWYRQDPGQGLRLIYYSQIVNDFQKGDIAEGYSVSREKKESFPLTVTSAQKNPTAFYLCASSPGLRNSPLHFGNGTRLTVT.

This clone was seen once. The J gene is TRBJ2-1, the V gene TRBV9; tentative D call: TRBD1 (6 bases). The CDR3 consists of 13 residues. Germline CDR1 and CDR2: SGDLS and YYNGEE. Deletions cut 3 bases from V and 7 bases from J, with 11 bases between. CDR3 coding DNA: TGTGCCAGCAGCGCCGGGACATCGAATGAGCAGTTCTTC. Protein sequence: CASSAGTSNEQFF.

V is TRBV24-1 and J is TRBJ2-3; D not resolved. The germline V gene has CDR1 KGHDR and CDR2 SFDVKD. V lost 1 base and J 6 bases, leaving 4 bases between the germline ends. CDR3 length equals 12 residues. The CDR3 DNA reads TGTGCCACCAGTGATTTAGGGGATACGCAGTATTTT. As protein: CATSDLGDTQYF.

About this clone itself: One junction end disagrees with the germline gene, perhaps due to a read error. V and J are TRBV15 and TRBJ1-1, with a possible D match to TRBD1 (6 bases). The CDR3 has 14 residues. The germline gives CDR1 LNHNV, CDR2 YYDKDF (reference sequence). CDR3 in DNA: TGTGCCACCACCAGACAGGTCGGAGGGACTGAAGCTTTCTTT. Protein product: CATTRQVGGTEAFF.

This clone was seen once. The chain combines TRBV10-3 with TRBJ2-3; 14 bases are a match to TRBD2. CDR1 is ENHRY and CDR2 is SYGVKD in the germline V gene. V dropped 9 bases and J dropped 6; count of bases not matched to a gene: 11. The CDR3 covers 16 residues. In DNA, the CDR3 is TGTGCCATAGCTGATCCGGGACTAGCGGGAGTCGATACGCAGTATTTT. Protein sequence: CAIADPGLAGVDTQYF.

This chain connects TRBV30 to TRBJ1-2; D gene unclear. The V gene's germline CDR1 is GTSNPN and CDR2 SVGIG (reference sequence). This CDR3 comprises 13 residues. The V gene lost 5 bases and the J gene lost 1 base, with 11 bases spanning the gap. CDR3 sequence (DNA): TGTGCCTGGGGACGGAACCTTAACTATGGCTACACCTTC. Its translation: CAWGRNLNYGYTF.

The chain has TRBV11-2 and TRBJ1-1, with TRBD1 identical over 7 bases. This CDR3 has 15 amino acids. V lost 5 bases, J lost 3 bases, and 9 bases stayed unmatched. Germline CDR1 reads SGHAT; CDR2 reads FQNNGV. CDR3 sequence: CASSPTTTGYTEAFF. CDR3 bases: TGTGCCAGCAGCCCTACTACGACAGGGTACACTGAAGCTTTCTTT.

The chain has TRBV5-1 and TRBJ2-3, with D perhaps matching TRBD1 or TRBD2 (6 bases each). Germline-derived CDR1 and CDR2 are SGHRS and YFSETQ. The CDR3 is 15 amino acids. Trimming shortened V by 7 bases and J by 1 base, and 16 bases separated the two germline ends. The CDR3 DNA sequence: TGCGCCAGCCGATGGGGGGCCGACCGCACAGATACGCAGTATTTT. This encodes CASRWGADRTDTQYF.

The V and J genes are TRBV30 and TRBJ2-2; no firm D call. The CDR3 totals 14 residues. Per germline, CDR1 GTSNPN and CDR2 SVGIG (reference sequence). V lost 5 bases to trimming and J lost 2 bases, with 12 bases between them. CDR3 protein: CAWARLANTGELFF. CDR3 nucleotides: TGTGCCTGGGCGCGGCTTGCCAACACCGGGGAGCTGTTTTTT.

The chain has TRBV9 and TRBJ2-5; D is unresolved. CDR3 length: 15 residues. V shed 5 bases and J shed 5 bases, with 19 bases lying between them. In germline, CDR1 is SGDLS, CDR2 YYNGEE. The CDR3: CASSEHPNVAETQYF. The CDR3 region has the DNA TGTGCCAGCAGTGAGCACCCCAACGTCGCGGAGACCCAGTACTTC.

The J gene is TRBJ2-7, the V gene TRBV7-8; the D gene is possibly TRBD1 (5 bases). The CDR3 is 16 residues long. Per the germline V gene, CDR1 is SGHVS and CDR2 is FQNEAQ. V shed 1 base and J shed 0 bases, with 13 bases lying between them. The CDR3 loop reads CASSLGYRSLSYEQYF. CDR3 coding DNA: TGTGCCAGCAGCTTAGGCTACAGGTCCCTCTCCTACGAGCAGTACTTC.

The chain joins TRBV2 to TRBJ1-1; maybe TRBD1 (5 bases). V lost 4 bases and J 0 bases, leaving 12 bases between the germline ends. This CDR3 is 15 amino acids long. Germline CDR1 is SNHLY and CDR2 is FYNNEI. The CDR3 loop reads CASSGQLRVNTEAFF. The CDR3 nucleotides read TGTGCCAGCAGTGGTCAGCTCAGGGTGAACACTGAAGCTTTCTTT.

The chain links TRBV27 to TRBJ2-7, with D possibly being TRBD1 or TRBD2 (8 bases each). This CDR3 region has 15 residues. CDR1 and CDR2 from the germline V gene are MNHEY and SMNVEV (reference sequence). V shed 3 bases and J shed 6 bases, with 18 bases lying between them. The CDR3 region has the DNA TGTGCCAGCAGTTTGGACCAGGGGGCGGGAGGCGAGCAGTACTTC. Encoded protein: CASSLDQGAGGEQYF.

The rearrangement links TRBV10-3 to TRBJ1-5; the match to TRBD1 covers 10 bases. The trim removed 5 bases at V and 7 bases at J, leaving 5 bases unmatched. The germline gives CDR1 ENHRY, CDR2 SYGVKD. The CDR3 totals 14 residues. The CDR3 region has the DNA TGTGCCATCAGTCGGACAGGGGGTGACCAGCCCCAGCATTTT. Translation gives CAISRTGGDQPQHF.

The chain recombines TRBV6-5 with TRBJ1-2, with 8 bases aligning to TRBD1. This CDR3 is built from 13 residues. After removal of 5 bases from V and 4 bases from J, the junction contained 3 bases not matched to a gene. CDR1 MNHEY and CDR2 SVGAGI come from the germline V gene. The CDR3 DNA is TGTGCCAGCAGTCCAGGGGGCAGCTATGGCTACACCTTC. It yields the protein CASSPGGSYGYTF.

CDR3 nucleotide sequence: TGTGCCAGCACCAAACAGGGGGGACCCGACAATGAGCAGTTCTTC. It codes for CASTKQGGPDNEQFF. V and J are TRBV6-5 and TRBJ2-1; 8 positions match TRBD1. This CDR3 contains 15 residues. With 7 bases clipped from V and 5 bases from J, the junction kept 10 bases outside the gene matches. Germline V gene lookup returns CDR1 MNHEY and CDR2 SVGAGI.

The chain carries TRBV15 and TRBJ2-2; 7 bases agree with TRBD2. Germline-derived CDR1 and CDR2 are LNHNV and YYDKDF (reference sequence). V dropped 7 bases and J dropped 6; count of bases not matched to a gene: 11. The CDR3 is made up of 15 amino acids. The chain's CDR3 is CATTPFGGIAGELFF. For the CDR3, the DNA is TGTGCCACCACCCCGTTCGGGGGGATTGCCGGGGAGCTGTTTTTT.

V and J are TRBV11-2 and TRBJ1-5; TRBD1 might be the D (6 bases). The CDR3 is 16 amino acids. Trimming removed 0 bases at V and 2 bases at J, with 11 bases between. CDR1 is SGHAT and CDR2 is FQNNGV in the germline V gene. The chain's CDR3 is CASSLDPQGGNQPQHF. The CDR3 nucleotides are TGTGCCAGCAGCTTAGATCCACAGGGTGGCAATCAGCCCCAGCATTTT.

This chain joins TRBV7-6 and TRBJ2-3; D not certain. Between the trimmed V and J ends, which lost 2 bases and 0 bases, there was a span of 18 bases. Per germline, CDR1 SGHVS and CDR2 FNYEAQ. The CDR3 runs 18 residues. The CDR3 sequence is CASSLLQDGPSSTDTQYF. The CDR3 DNA reads as TGTGCCAGCAGCTTACTCCAGGACGGCCCAAGTAGCACAGATACGCAGTATTTT.

CDR3 in DNA: TGTGCCAGCAGCTTACGGACTAGGGATGAGCAGTTCTTC. Protein: CASSLRTRDEQFF. V usage is TRBV6-4 and J usage is TRBJ2-1, with TRBD2 matching 7 bases. Per the germline V gene, CDR1 is MRHNA and CDR2 is SNTAGT. Trimming at V came to 6 bases and at J to 8 bases, leaving 7 bases not matched to a gene. The CDR3 spans 13 residues.

CDR3 sequence (DNA): TGTGCCAGCAGCTCACAGTCTTTGAACACTGAAGCTTTCTTT. The encoded protein is CASSSQSLNTEAFF. The chain couples TRBV7-2 to TRBJ1-1; D unclear. The ends were cut back, 4 bases at V and 0 bases at J, with 9 bases in the middle. From germline, CDR1 is SGHTA and CDR2 FQGNSA. This CDR3 spans 14 amino acids.